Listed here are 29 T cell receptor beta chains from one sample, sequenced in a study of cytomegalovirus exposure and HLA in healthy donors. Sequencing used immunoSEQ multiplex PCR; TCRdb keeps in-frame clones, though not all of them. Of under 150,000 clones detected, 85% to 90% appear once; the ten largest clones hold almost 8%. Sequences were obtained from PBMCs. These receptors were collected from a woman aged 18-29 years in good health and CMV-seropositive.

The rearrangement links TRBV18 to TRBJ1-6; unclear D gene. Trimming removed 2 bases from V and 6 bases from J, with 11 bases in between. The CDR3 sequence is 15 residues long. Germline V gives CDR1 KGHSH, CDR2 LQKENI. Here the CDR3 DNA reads TGTGCCAGCTCACCAATAGCGGAGGCTAATTCACCCCTCCACTTT. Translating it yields CASSPIAEANSPLHF.

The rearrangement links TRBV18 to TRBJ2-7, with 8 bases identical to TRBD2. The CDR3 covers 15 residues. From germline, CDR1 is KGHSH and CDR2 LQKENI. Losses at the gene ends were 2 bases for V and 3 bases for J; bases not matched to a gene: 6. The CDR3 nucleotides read TGTGCCAGCTCACCAGTCAGCGGGAGCGACTACGAGCAGTACTTC. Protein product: CASSPVSGSDYEQYF.

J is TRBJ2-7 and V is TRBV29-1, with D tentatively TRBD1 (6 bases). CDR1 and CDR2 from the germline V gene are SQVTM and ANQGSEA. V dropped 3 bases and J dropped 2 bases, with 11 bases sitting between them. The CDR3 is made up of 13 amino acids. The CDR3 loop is CSVEVDSPYEQYF. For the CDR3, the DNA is TGCAGCGTTGAGGTGGACAGCCCCTACGAGCAGTACTTC.

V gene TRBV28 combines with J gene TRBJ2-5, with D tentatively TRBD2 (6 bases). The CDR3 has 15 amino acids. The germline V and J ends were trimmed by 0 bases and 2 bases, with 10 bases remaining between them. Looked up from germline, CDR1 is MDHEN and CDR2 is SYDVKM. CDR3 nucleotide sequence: TGTGCCAGCAGTTTATGGCCTAGCGCGCAAGAGACCCAGTACTTC. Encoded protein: CASSLWPSAQETQYF.

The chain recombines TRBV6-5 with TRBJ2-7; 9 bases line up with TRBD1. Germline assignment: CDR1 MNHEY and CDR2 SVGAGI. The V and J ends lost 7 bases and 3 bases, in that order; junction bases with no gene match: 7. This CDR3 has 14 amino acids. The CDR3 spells CASTKDRGDYEQYF. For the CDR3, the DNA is TGTGCCAGCACCAAAGACAGGGGGGACTACGAGCAGTACTTC.

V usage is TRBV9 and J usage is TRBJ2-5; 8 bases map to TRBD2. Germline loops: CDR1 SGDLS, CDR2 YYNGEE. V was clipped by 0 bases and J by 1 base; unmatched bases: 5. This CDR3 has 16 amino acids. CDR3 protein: CASSVGAGASQETQYF. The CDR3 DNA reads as TGTGCCAGCAGCGTAGGAGCGGGAGCAAGCCAAGAGACCCAGTACTTC. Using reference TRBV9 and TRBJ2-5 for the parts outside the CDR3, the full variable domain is DSGVTQTPKHLITATGQRVTLRCSPRSGDLSVYWYQQSLDQGLQFLIQYYNGEERAKGNILERFSAQQFPDLHSELNLSSLELGDSALYFCASSVGAGASQETQYFGPGTRLLVL.

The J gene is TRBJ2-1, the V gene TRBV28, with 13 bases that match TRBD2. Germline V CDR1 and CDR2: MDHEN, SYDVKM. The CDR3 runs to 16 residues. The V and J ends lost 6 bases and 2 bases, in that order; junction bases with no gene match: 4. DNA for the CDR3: TGTGCCAGCAGGGTGACTAGCGGGAGGCCCTACAATGAGCAGTTCTTC. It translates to CASRVTSGRPYNEQFF. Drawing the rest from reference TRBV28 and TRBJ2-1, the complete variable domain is DVKVTQSSRYLVKRTGEKVFLECVQDMDHENMFWYRQDPGLGLRLIYFSYDVKMKEKGDIPEGYSVSREKKERFSLILESASTNQTSMYLCASRVTSGRPYNEQFFGPGTRLTVL.

CDR3 sequence: CASGKTSGAYNEQFF. DNA for the CDR3: TGTGCTAGTGGCAAGACTAGCGGTGCCTACAATGAGCAGTTCTTC. The chain links TRBV12-5 to TRBJ2-1; TRBD2 matches 9 bases. The length of the CDR3 is 15 residues. J lost 2 bases, V lost 6 bases, and 5 bases had no gene match. The germline gives CDR1 LGHNT, CDR2 FRNRAP. Based on the CDR3 plus reference TRBV12-5 and TRBJ2-1, the full variable domain is DARVTQTPRHKVTEMGQEVTMRCQPILGHNTVFWYRQTMMQGLELLAYFRNRAPLDDSGMPKDRFSAEMPDATLATLKIQPSEPRDSAVYFCASGKTSGAYNEQFFGPGTRLTVL.

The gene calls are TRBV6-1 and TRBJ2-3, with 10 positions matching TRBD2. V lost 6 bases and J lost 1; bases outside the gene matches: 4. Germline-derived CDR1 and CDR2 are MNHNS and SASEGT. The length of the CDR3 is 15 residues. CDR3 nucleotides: TGTGCCAGCAGCCCGAGCGGGGGGGGCACAGATACGCAGTATTTT. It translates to CASSPSGGGTDTQYF.

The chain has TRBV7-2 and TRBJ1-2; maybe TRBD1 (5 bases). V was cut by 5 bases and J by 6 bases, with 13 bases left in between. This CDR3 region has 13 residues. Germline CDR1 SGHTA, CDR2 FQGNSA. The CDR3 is CASSARTYDGYTF. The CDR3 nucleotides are TGTGCCAGCAGCGCGAGGACATACGATGGCTACACCTTC.

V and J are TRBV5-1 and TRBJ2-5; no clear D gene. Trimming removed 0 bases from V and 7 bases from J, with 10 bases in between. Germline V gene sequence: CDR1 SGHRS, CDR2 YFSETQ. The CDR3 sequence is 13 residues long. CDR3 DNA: TGCGCCAGCAGCTTGGGTCAGTATCGGACCCAGTACTTC. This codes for CASSLGQYRTQYF.

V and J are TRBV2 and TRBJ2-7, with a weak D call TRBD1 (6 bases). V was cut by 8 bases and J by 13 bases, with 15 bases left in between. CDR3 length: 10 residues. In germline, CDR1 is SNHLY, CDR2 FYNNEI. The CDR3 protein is CASRKRQEYF. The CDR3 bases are TGTGCCAGCCGAAAAAGACAGGAATACTTC.

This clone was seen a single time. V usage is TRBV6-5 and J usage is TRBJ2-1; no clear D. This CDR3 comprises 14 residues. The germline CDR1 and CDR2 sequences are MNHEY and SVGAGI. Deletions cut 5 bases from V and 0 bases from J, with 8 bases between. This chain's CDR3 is CASSRGSSYNEQFF. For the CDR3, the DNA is TGTGCCAGCAGTCGCGGCAGCTCCTACAATGAGCAGTTCTTC.

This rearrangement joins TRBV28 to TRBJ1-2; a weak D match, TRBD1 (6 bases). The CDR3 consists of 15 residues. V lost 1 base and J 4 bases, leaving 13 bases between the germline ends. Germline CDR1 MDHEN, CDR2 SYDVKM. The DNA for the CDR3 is TGTGCCAGCAGTTTATCAGCAGGGGATAGCTATGGCTACACCTTC. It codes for CASSLSAGDSYGYTF.

The CDR3 DNA reads TGTGCCAGCAGTTCTCTGGCAGGGATGAACGAGCAGTACTTC. It is translated as CASSSLAGMNEQYF. The chain carries TRBV28 and TRBJ2-7, with D maybe TRBD1 (5 bases). This CDR3 is 14 amino acids long. Per germline, CDR1 MDHEN and CDR2 SYDVKM. V was trimmed by 4 bases and J by 5 bases, leaving 15 bases between them. The full variable domain, with the rest looked up from reference TRBV28 and TRBJ2-7, is DVKVTQSSRYLVKRTGEKVFLECVQDMDHENMFWYRQDPGLGLRLIYFSYDVKMKEKGDIPEGYSVSREKKERFSLILESASTNQTSMYLCASSSLAGMNEQYFGPGTRLTVT.

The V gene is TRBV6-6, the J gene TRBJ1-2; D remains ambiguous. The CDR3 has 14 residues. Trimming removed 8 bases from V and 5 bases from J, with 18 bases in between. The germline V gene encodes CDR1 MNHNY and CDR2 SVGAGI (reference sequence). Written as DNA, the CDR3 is TGTGCCAGCCGAACCCCGGGAATCGAATATGGCTACACCTTC. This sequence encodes CASRTPGIEYGYTF.

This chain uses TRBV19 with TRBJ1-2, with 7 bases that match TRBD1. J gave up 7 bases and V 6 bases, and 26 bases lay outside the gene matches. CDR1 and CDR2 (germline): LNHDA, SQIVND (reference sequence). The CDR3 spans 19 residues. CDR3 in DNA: TGTGCCAGTAGCACCTTCCCGGACAGGTCGATAAGGGCTCTATCTGGCTACACCTTC. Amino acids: CASSTFPDRSIRALSGYTF.

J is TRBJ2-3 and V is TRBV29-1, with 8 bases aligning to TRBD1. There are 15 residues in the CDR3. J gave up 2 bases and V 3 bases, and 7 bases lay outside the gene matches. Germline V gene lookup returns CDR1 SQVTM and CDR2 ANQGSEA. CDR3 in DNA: TGCAGCGTTGATTACGACAGGGGAACCACAGATACGCAGTATTTT. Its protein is CSVDYDRGTTDTQYF.

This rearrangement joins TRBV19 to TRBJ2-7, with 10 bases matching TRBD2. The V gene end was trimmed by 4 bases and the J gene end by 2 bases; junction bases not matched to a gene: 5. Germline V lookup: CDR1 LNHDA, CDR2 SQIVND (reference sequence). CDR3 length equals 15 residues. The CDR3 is CASSTGLATTYEQYF. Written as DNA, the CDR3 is TGTGCCAGTAGTACGGGACTAGCGACAACCTACGAGCAGTACTTC.

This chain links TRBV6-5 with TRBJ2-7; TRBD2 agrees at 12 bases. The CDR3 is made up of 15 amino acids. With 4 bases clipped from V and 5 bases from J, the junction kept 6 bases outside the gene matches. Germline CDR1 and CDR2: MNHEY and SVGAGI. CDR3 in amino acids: CASSSGLAGSDEQYF. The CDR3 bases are TGTGCCAGCAGTTCAGGACTAGCGGGATCGGACGAGCAGTACTTC.

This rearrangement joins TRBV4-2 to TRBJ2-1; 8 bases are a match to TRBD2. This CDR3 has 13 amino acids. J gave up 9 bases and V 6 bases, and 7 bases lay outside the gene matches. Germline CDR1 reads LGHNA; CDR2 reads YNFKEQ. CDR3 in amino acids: CASRPGGAGEQFF. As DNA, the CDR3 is TGTGCCAGCAGACCCGGGGGGGCCGGTGAGCAGTTCTTC.

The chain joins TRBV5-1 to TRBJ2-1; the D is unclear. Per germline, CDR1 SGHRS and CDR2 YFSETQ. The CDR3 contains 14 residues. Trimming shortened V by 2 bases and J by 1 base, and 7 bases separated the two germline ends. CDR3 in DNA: TGCGCCAGCAGCTTAGGAGAATCCTACAATGAGCAGTTCTTC. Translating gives CASSLGESYNEQFF.

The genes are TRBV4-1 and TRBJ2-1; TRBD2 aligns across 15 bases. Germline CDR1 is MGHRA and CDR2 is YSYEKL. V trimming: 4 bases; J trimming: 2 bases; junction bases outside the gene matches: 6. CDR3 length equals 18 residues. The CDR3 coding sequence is TGCGCCAGCAGCCCCGGGACTAGCGGGAGGCCTCCCTACAATGAGCAGTTCTTC. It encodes CASSPGTSGRPPYNEQFF.

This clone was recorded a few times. CDR3 amino acids: CATKALESGANVLTF. CDR3 in DNA: TGTGCCACCAAGGCTCTGGAGTCTGGGGCCAACGTCCTGACTTTC. The chain carries TRBV19 and TRBJ2-6, with D hard to call. CDR1 and CDR2 (germline): LNHDA, SQIVND (reference sequence). V was pared by 10 bases and J by 1 base, with 14 bases between. The CDR3 loop spans 15 amino acids. The whole variable domain, remainder taken from reference TRBV19 and TRBJ2-6, is DGGITQSPKYLFRKEGQNVTLSCEQNLNHDAMYWYRQDPGQGLRLIYYSQIVNDFQKGDIAEGYSVSREKKESFPLTVTSAQKNPTAFYLCATKALESGANVLTFGAGSRLTVL.

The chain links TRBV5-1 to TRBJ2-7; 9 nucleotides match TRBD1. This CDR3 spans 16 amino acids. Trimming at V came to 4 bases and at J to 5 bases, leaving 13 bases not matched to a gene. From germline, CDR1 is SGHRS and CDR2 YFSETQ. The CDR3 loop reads CASSITGTGNIHEQYF. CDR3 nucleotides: TGCGCCAGCAGCATCACTGGGACAGGGAATATTCACGAGCAGTACTTC.

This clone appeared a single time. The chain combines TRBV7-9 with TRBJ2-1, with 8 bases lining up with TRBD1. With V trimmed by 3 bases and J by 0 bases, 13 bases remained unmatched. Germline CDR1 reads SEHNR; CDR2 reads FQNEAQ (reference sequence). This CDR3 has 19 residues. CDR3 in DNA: TGTGCCAGCAGCTTTCGTCCAGGGGGCTCCCAAAGCTCCTACAATGAGCAGTTCTTC. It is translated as CASSFRPGGSQSSYNEQFF.

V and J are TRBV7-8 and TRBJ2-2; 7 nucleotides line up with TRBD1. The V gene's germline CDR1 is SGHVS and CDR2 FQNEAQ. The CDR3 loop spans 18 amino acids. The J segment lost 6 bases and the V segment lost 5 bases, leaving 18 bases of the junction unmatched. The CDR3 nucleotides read TGTGCCAGCAGCCTACCAACCGACAGGGCGTATACGCCCGGGGAGCTGTTTTTT. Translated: CASSLPTDRAYTPGELFF.

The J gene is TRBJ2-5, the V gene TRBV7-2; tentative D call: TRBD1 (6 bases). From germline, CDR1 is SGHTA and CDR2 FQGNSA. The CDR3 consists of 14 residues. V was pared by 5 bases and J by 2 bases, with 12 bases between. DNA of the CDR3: TGTGCCAGCAGCGTATCAAGGGGGCAAGAGACCCAGTACTTC. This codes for CASSVSRGQETQYF.

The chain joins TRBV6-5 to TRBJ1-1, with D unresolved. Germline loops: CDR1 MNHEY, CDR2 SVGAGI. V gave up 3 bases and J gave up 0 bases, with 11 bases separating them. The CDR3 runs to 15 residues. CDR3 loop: CASSYEVSMNTEAFF. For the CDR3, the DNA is TGTGCCAGCAGTTATGAGGTCTCCATGAACACTGAAGCTTTCTTT.